A few counts support the clone carrying this TCR beta chain. Its cognate antigen is unknown. This specimen comes from a study of cytomegalovirus exposure and HLA in healthy donors. General study findings and limits: High specificity and sensitivity for cytomegalovirus status were reported for the classifier.

The PCR employed 60 Vbeta primers together with 13 Jbeta primers. The table came from immunoSEQ multiplex PCR; TCRdb's copy has only in-frame clones and leaves some out. The table records about 140,000 clones, about 76% of them present only once. What was sequenced was PBMCs. The sequence was obtained from a male donor in good health and CMV-seronegative.

The CDR3 nucleotides read TGCGCCAGCAGCCAAACCTCCGGGGGGGCAAACACCATATATTTT. It encodes CASSQTSGGANTIYF. The genes are TRBV5-1 and TRBJ1-3; a weak D match, TRBD1 (6 bases). The germline V gene encodes CDR1 SGHRS and CDR2 YFSETQ. V gave up 4 bases and J gave up 6 bases, with 17 bases separating them. The CDR3 has 15 residues.